This T cell receptor beta chain was captured by sequencing in a study of cytomegalovirus exposure and HLA in healthy donors. This CDR3 has 12 amino acids. With 5 bases removed from V and 3 bases from J, the gap between germline ends came to 10 bases. Germline V gene lookup returns CDR1 GTSNPN and CDR2 SVGIG (reference sequence). Use of 60 Vbeta and 13 Jbeta primers characterized the PCR. Assay used: immunoSEQ multiplex PCR; TCRdb lists only in-frame clones, some missing. The repertoire includes about 40,000 clones, approximately 70% of them detected once, and 3% to 4.5% sits in the top ten. This rearrangement joins TRBV30 to TRBJ1-2, with a possible D match to TRBD1 (5 bases). Material: PBMCs. The TCR originated in a man aged 40-50 years in good health and CMV-seronegative. The CDR3 spells CAWAQGDYGYTF. CDR3 nucleotides: TGTGCCTGGGCCCAGGGCGACTATGGCTACACCTTC.